This paragraph covers one T cell receptor (beta chain) sequence. Its target antigen remains unknown. No base quality values were provided; no much bigger clone lies one nucleotide off. Trimming accounts for 2 bases at V and 4 bases at J, while the number of junction bases matched to no gene is 8. The CDR3, from cysteine to phenylalanine, totals 17 residues. Just the 51-base CDR3 DNA is kept, in frame starting at base 1. CDR1 and CDR2 are read off the germline V gene as SGDLS and YYNGEE. The data were obtained in a study of blood T cell repertoires in COVID-19 (dated by TCRdb to between 2020 and 2021). Turning to the overall study: The collaborator samples originated in the United States, Italy and Spain and spanned the acute and convalescent phases of COVID-19. The prospective study material was composed of cDNA or gDNA derived from T cells, B-cell-depleted T cells, or PBMCs. The dataset comprised deeply sampled blood TCRbeta repertoires from subjects exposed to, actively infected with, or recovered from COVID-19. The repertoires were made available in a free public database intended to serve as a resource for research on the immune response to SARS-CoV-2. The samples were drawn from the first 160 participants of the ongoing ImmuneRACE study and from some 1,300 subjects provided by 6 global collaborators. The sample metadata nearly always contained a de-identified subject ID, COVID-19 status, age in years and sex. Where HLA class I and class II types were available, the types were taken from metadata supplied by the sample provider, not from assay-based typing.

Beyond this particular receptor, the publication reports: How much clinical and demographic metadata was included differed by source and by participant, and the metadata was provided uncurated.

One collaborating source in Seattle enrolled patients while the patients were actively infected and followed the patients over time throughout the course of disease. Whole blood was collected in K2EDTA tubes by collaborating institutions according to the institutions' own protocols. For TCRbeta analysis, collaborators shipped samples in one of three forms: frozen whole blood, isolated PBMCs, or DNA extracted from either of those sample types. TCRbeta CDR3 regions were amplified from genomic DNA using the immunoSEQ Assay, a bias-controlled multiplex PCR. The authors' pipeline ran thus. Nucleated cell counts per sample were estimated from amplification of reference gene primers within the assay. Sequence reads were collapsed and filtered to measure the absolute abundance of every unique TCRbeta CDR3 rearrangement. For each sample, productive Simpson clonality was calculated by taking the square root of Simpson's diversity index across productive rearrangements. TCRdb re-hosts the immuneACCESS table, in-frame sequences only. Its copies lack some clones; in the studies checked, an unresolved V gene accounts for under half of them, and the cause for the rest is not known. V and J calls and clone size follow that table, whereas D and trimming were derived from the DNA. Across this sample there are about 170,000 clones, with around nine tenths seen only once. 2.5% to 3% of the sample belongs to the ten largest clones.

The sequencing input was peripheral blood. The receptor was derived from an elderly woman with COVID-19, enrolled during active disease. The chain was built from TRBV9 and TRBJ2-2; 10 bases in the junction line up with TRBD2. The CDR3 has the sequence CASSVGLAGAITGELFF. The DNA sequence is TGTGCCAGCAGCGTGGGGCTAGCGGGAGCGATCACCGGGGAGCTGTTTTTT. With the rest looked up from the reference TRBV9 and TRBJ2-2 genes rather than sequenced, the full variable domain is DSGVTQTPKHLITATGQRVTLRCSPRSGDLSVYWYQQSLDQGLQFLIQYYNGEERAKGNILERFSAQQFPDLHSELNLSSLELGDSALYFCASSVGLAGAITGELFFGEGSRLTVL.